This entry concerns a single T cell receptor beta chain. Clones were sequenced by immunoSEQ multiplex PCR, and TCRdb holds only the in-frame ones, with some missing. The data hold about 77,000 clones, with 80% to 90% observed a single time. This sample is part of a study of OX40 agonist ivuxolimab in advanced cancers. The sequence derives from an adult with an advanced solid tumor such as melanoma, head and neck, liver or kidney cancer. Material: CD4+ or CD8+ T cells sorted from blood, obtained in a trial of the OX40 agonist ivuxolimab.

The CDR3 nucleotides are TGTGCCAGCAGCGTCGGATCCACAGGGGGCTTCATTGAGCAGTTCTTC. It is translated as CASSVGSTGGFIEQFF. The chain recombines TRBV9 with TRBJ2-1; 9 bases are shared with TRBD1. Germline V gene sequence: CDR1 SGDLS, CDR2 YYNGEE. The CDR3 sequence is 16 residues long. V shed 2 bases and J 9 bases; nucleotides not matched to a gene: 12.